The source of this T cell receptor beta chain is a study of CD8+ T cells in alopecia areata. Study-level information: Each day, treated patients took oral tofacitinib twice, at 5 to 10 mg per dose. The tofacitinib course ran for 6 to 18 months and was followed by 6 months off drug.

Described treatment: oral pan-JAK inhibitor, 5-10 mg twice daily. With respect to this clone: In the same sample, other DNA sequences code for this CDR3.

Extraction and reverse transcription of RNA yielded cDNA as the sequencing template. Libraries were prepared by immunoSEQ multiplex PCR; TCRdb keeps only in-frame clonotypes and omits some of them. The table includes about 120,000 clones, 53% detected once. Germline V gene data show CDR1 as GTSNPN and CDR2 as SVGIG (reference sequence). Trimming stripped 3 bases from V and 2 bases from J, with 5 bases between. This CDR3 region has 11 residues. V usage is TRBV30 and J usage is TRBJ2-7; D unresolved. This sequence originates from a human donor with alopecia areata. Sequencing was performed on CD4+ T cells sorted from blood, taken at week 4, from a patient treated with tofacitinib. The CDR3 loop is CAWRQTYEQYF. The CDR3 DNA reads TGTGCCTGGAGACAGACCTACGAGCAGTACTTC.